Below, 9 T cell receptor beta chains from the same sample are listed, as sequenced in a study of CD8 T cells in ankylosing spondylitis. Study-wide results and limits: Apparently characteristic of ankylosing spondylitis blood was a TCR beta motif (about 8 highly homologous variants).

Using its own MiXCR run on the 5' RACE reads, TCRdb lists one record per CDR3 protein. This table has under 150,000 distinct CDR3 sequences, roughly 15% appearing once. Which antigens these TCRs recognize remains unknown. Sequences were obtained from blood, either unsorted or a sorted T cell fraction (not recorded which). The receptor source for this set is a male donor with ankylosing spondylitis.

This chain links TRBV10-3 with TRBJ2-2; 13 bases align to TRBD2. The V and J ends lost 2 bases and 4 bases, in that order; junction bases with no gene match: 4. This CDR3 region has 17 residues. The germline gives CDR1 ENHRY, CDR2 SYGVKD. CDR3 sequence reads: CAISEGLAGAGTGELFF. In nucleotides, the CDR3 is TGTGCCATCAGTGAGGGACTAGCGGGAGCGGGCACCGGGGAGCTGTTTTTT.

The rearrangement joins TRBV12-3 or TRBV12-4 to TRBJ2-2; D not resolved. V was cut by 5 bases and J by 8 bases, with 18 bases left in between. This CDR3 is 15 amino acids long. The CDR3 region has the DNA TGTGCCAGCAGTCCACCCCGGGCCGGAAGGGGGGAGCTGTTTTTT. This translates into CASSPPRAGRGELFF.

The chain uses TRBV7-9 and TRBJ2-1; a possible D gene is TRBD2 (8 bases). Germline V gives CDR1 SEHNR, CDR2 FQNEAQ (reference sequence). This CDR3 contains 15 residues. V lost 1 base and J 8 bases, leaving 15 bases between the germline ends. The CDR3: CASSLVGLGGYEQFF. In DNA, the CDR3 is TGTGCCAGCAGCTTAGTGGGACTAGGGGGCTATGAGCAGTTCTTC.

The DNA of the CDR3 is TGTGCCAGCAGCATAGTCGCCGGGGAGCTGTTTTTT. Translating gives CASSIVAGELFF. The chain is built from TRBV9 and TRBJ2-2, with D unresolved. Germline CDR1 and CDR2: SGDLS and YYNGEE. The CDR3 spans 12 residues. Trimming removed 4 bases from V and 6 bases from J, with 7 bases in between.

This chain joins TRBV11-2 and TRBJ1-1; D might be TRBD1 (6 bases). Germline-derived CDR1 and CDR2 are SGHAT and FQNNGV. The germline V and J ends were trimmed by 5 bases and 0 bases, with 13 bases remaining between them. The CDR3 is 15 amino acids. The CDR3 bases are TGTGCCAGCAGCCCCGGGACACCCATGAACACTGAAGCTTTCTTT. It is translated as CASSPGTPMNTEAFF. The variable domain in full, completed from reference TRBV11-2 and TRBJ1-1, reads EAGVAQSPRYKIIEKRQSVAFWCNPISGHATLYWYQQILGQGPKLLIQFQNNGVVDDSQLPKDRFSAERLKGVDSTLKIQPAKLEDSAVYLCASSPGTPMNTEAFFGQGTRLTVV.

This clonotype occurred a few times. The CDR3 here is CASSQDIPLASPYEQYF. CDR3 sequence (DNA): TGCGCCAGCAGCCAAGATATACCCCTGGCTTCCCCCTACGAGCAGTACTTC. This rearrangement joins TRBV4-1 to TRBJ2-7; D gene ambiguous. Germline V gene lookup returns CDR1 MGHRA and CDR2 YSYEKL. This CDR3 is built from 17 residues. V lost 0 bases and J 2 bases, leaving 17 bases between the germline ends.

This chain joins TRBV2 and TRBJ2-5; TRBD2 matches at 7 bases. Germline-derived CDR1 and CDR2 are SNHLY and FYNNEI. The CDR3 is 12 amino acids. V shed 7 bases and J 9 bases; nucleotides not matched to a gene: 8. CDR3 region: CASKDPRGAQYF. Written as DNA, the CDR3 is TGTGCCAGCAAAGACCCACGGGGGGCCCAGTACTTC.

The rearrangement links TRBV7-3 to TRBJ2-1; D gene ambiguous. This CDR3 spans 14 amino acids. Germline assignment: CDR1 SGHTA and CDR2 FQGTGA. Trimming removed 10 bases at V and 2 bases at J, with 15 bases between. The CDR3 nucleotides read TGTGCCACCCAGGTAGGGCCGACCTACAATGAGCAGTTCTTC. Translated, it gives CATQVGPTYNEQFF.

The CDR3 loop is CSASNPDGANQPQHF. In DNA, the CDR3 is TGCAGTGCCTCTAACCCCGACGGAGCCAATCAGCCCCAGCATTTT. This chain joins TRBV20-1 and TRBJ1-5; no firm D call. The length of the CDR3 is 15 residues. V lost 6 bases to trimming and J lost 3 bases, with 18 bases between them. Germline V gene sequence: CDR1 DFQATT, CDR2 SNEGSKA (reference sequence).